A single sample is the source of the 3 T cell receptor beta chains below, sequenced in a study of blood T cell repertoires in COVID-19. Produced via immunoSEQ multiplex PCR; TCRdb's table is partial and in-frame only. Of over 200,000 clones in the sample, around 80% were seen once. The specimen was PBMCs or T cells enriched from blood (not recorded which). These receptors came from a man aged 55 to 70 who had recovered from COVID-19.

This CDR3 is CASPPGASGNNEQFF. CDR3 nucleotide sequence: TGTGCCAGCCCACCGGGGGCTAGCGGCAACAATGAGCAGTTCTTC. The V and J genes are TRBV7-9 and TRBJ2-1; possible D gene TRBD2, 7 bases. Germline CDR1 reads SEHNR; CDR2 reads FQNEAQ (reference sequence). V lost 8 bases to trimming and J lost 5 bases, with 19 bases between them. The CDR3 runs 15 residues.

The rearrangement uses TRBV10-1 and TRBJ2-1; D gene uncertain. The CDR3 contains 12 residues. V was cut by 3 bases and J by 6 bases, with 6 bases left in between. CDR1 and CDR2 from the germline V gene are WNHNN and SYGVQD (reference sequence). The CDR3 protein is CASSDPRNEQFF. The DNA for the CDR3 is TGCGCCAGCAGTGATCCCCGCAATGAGCAGTTCTTC.

The CDR3 spells CASSGQNYGYTF. Written as DNA, the CDR3 is TGTGCCAGCTCGGGACAGAACTATGGCTACACCTTC. The chain recombines TRBV11-2 with TRBJ1-2; 7 bases are a match to TRBD1. CDR3 length: 12 amino acids. Per the germline V gene, CDR1 is SGHAT and CDR2 is FQNNGV. The ends lost 8 bases at V and 2 bases at J; junction bases unmatched: 2.